These T cell receptor beta chains were read from a single sample in a study of blood T cells in healthy people across ages. TCRdb analysed the 5' RACE reads with MiXCR anew, one entry per CDR3 protein. This sample carries 700,000 to 1,000,000 distinct CDR3 sequences, approximately 48% of them seen once, and the ten largest clones take about 19%. Sequencing input: blood. These receptors were collected from a man aged 60 to 75 in good health. Each CDR3 is given with its conserved first and last residue. D genes are given only for firm matches. Clone sizes are given selectively: once, few, many, or a class where the clone is expanded.

many | - | TRBJ2-3 | TRBV4-1 | CASSLDWLRDTQYF | TGCGCCAGCAGCCTTGACTGGCTACGGGATACGCAGTATTTT
- | TRBD2 | TRBJ2-5 | TRBV2 | CASSAGGGRSETQYF | TGTGCCAGCAGTGCCGGGGGGGGCCGTTCGGAGACCCAGTACTTC
- | TRBD1 | TRBJ1-6 | TRBV6-1 | CASRRDRTNSPLHF | TGTGCCAGCAGAAGGGACAGGACTAATTCACCCCTCCACTTT
few | - | TRBJ2-7 | TRBV28 | CATSQGNLGEQYF | TGTGCCACCAGTCAGGGGAACCTAGGCGAGCAGTACTTC
- | TRBD1 | TRBJ2-7 | TRBV6-2/TRBV6-3 | CAGSYRRDRVHEQYF | TGTGCCGGCAGTTATCGCCGGGACAGGGTCCACGAGCAGTACTTC
- | - | TRBJ1-1 | TRBV6-5 | CASSPPMEGTTEAFF | TGTGCCAGCAGTCCCCCTATGGAGGGGACCACTGAAGCTTTCTTT
few | - | TRBJ2-1 | TRBV4-3 | CASSQERGKGYNEQFF | TGCGCCAGCAGCCAAGAACGGGGGAAGGGCTACAATGAGCAGTTCTTC
- | TRBD1 | TRBJ2-1 | TRBV29-1 | CSVESRGTLYNEQFF | TGCAGCGTTGAGTCCAGGGGGACCCTTTACAATGAGCAGTTCTTC
once | - | TRBJ1-2 | TRBV29-1 | CSVGRGREVTF | TGCAGCGTTGGACGGGGCAGGGAAGTCACCTTC
- | TRBD1 | TRBJ1-1 | TRBV5-1 | CASTGTGVMNTEAFF | TGCGCCAGCACTGGGACAGGGGTCATGAACACTGAAGCTTTCTTT
- | - | TRBJ2-1 | TRBV9 | CASSVDPGWSYNEQFF | TGTGCCAGCAGCGTAGATCCAGGGTGGTCCTACAATGAGCAGTTCTTC
- | TRBD2 | TRBJ2-5 | TRBV7-9 | CASSPGVAGQKTQYF | TGTGCCAGCAGCCCGGGGGTAGCGGGGCAAAAGACCCAGTACTTC
- | - | TRBJ1-4 | TRBV7-2 | CASSLVGQTNEKLFF | TGTGCCAGCAGCTTAGTGGGCCAAACTAATGAAAAACTGTTTTTT
- | TRBD1 | TRBJ2-1 | TRBV6-6 | CASRNAGQGDEQFF | TGTGCCAGCAGGAACGCGGGACAGGGCGACGAGCAGTTCTTC
- | TRBD1 | TRBJ2-7 | TRBV29-1 | CSEPGQQTYEQYF | TGCAGCGAACCGGGACAGCAGACCTACGAGCAGTACTTC
- | TRBD1 | TRBJ1-2 | TRBV6-2/TRBV6-3 | CASRRTGGSDGYTF | TGTGCCAGCAGAAGGACAGGGGGCTCGGATGGCTACACCTTC
few | TRBD1 | TRBJ1-1 | TRBV4-1 | CASTTTGETEAFF | TGCGCCAGTACTACAACAGGGGAGACTGAAGCTTTCTTT
- | TRBD1 | TRBJ1-6 | TRBV6-1 | CASSRPGQGLGNSPLHF | TGTGCCAGCAGTCGACCCGGACAGGGCTTGGGTAATTCACCCCTCCACTTT
- | - | TRBJ2-3 | TRBV4-3 | CASSRECPTGDTQYF | TGCGCCAGCAGCCGAGAATGCCCGACAGGAGATACGCAGTATTTT
- | - | TRBJ2-1 | TRBV29-1 | CSVDGQGPYSEQFF | TGCAGCGTTGATGGTCAGGGTCCCTACAGTGAGCAGTTCTTC
- | TRBD1 | TRBJ2-3 | TRBV15 | CATSRDEQGWQYF | TGTGCCACCAGCAGAGATGAACAGGGGTGGCAGTATTTT
- | TRBD2 | TRBJ2-3 | TRBV5-1 | CASSLTSGDSTDTQYF | TGCGCCAGCAGCTTGACTAGCGGGGACTCCACAGATACGCAGTATTTT
few | - | TRBJ2-6 | TRBV6-6 | CASIMGRAGANVLTF | TGTGCCAGTATAATGGGACGAGCTGGGGCCAACGTCCTGACTTTC
few | TRBD1 | TRBJ2-1 | TRBV6-2/TRBV6-3 | CASTRTGPYNEQFF | TGTGCCAGCACCAGGACAGGGCCCTACAATGAGCAGTTCTTC
few | - | TRBJ2-7 | TRBV7-2 | CASSRAVYGEQYF | TGTGCCAGCAGCCGGGCGGTGTACGGCGAGCAGTACTTC
- | - | TRBJ2-5 | TRBV5-5 | CAGSLGLPIQETQYF | TGTGCCGGCAGCTTGGGACTTCCTATCCAAGAGACCCAGTACTTC
- | - | TRBJ2-7 | TRBV27 | CASSFKQTYEQYF | TGTGCCAGCAGTTTTAAGCAAACCTACGAGCAGTACTTC
- | - | TRBJ2-4 | TRBV6-6 | CASSYSAGVAKNIQYF | TGTGCCAGCAGTTACTCGGCAGGGGTAGCCAAAAACATTCAGTACTTC
once | - | TRBJ2-5 | TRBV6-2/TRBV6-3 | CASSSRARGVQETQYF | TGTGCCAGCAGTTCCCGGGCCCGAGGGGTCCAAGAGACCCAGTACTTC
few | TRBD1 | TRBJ2-5 | TRBV9 | CASSAGQGRLGTQYF | TGTGCCAGCAGCGCCGGACAGGGCCGTTTGGGGACCCAGTACTTC
- | - | TRBJ2-2 | TRBV11-2 | CASSLLRGFLNTGELFF | TGTGCCAGCAGCTTATTGAGAGGGTTCCTGAACACCGGGGAGCTGTTTTTT
few | - | TRBJ2-3 | TRBV29-1 | CSVDGATSTDTQYF | TGCAGCGTTGATGGGGCAACTAGCACAGATACGCAGTATTTT
- | TRBD1 | TRBJ1-1 | TRBV20-1 | CSASRGQVAEAFF | TGCAGTGCTAGCCGGGGACAGGTCGCTGAAGCTTTCTTT
few | - | TRBJ1-1 | TRBV7-9 | CASSLQSMNTEAFF | TGTGCCAGCAGCCTCCAGTCTATGAACACTGAAGCTTTCTTT
once | TRBD1 | TRBJ2-7 | TRBV27 | CASIELKRGHYEQYF | TGTGCCAGCATTGAGTTAAAAAGGGGGCACTACGAGCAGTACTTC
many | - | TRBJ2-7 | TRBV27 | CASGASYEQYF | TGTGCCAGCGGAGCCTCCTACGAGCAGTACTTC
once | - | TRBJ1-6 | TRBV20-1 | CSATVSGGSYNSPLHF | TGCAGTGCTACGGTGTCGGGGGGCTCCTATAATTCACCCCTCCACTTT
- | TRBD2 | TRBJ2-1 | TRBV11-2 | CASSLDGGGAGYEQFF | TGTGCCAGCAGCTTAGACGGCGGGGGGGCAGGTTATGAGCAGTTCTTC
- | - | TRBJ1-1 | TRBV20-1 | CSARDRVGVNTEAFF | TGCAGTGCTAGAGATCGTGTGGGGGTGAACACTGAAGCTTTCTTT
- | - | TRBJ1-4 | TRBV11-2 | CASSYGPKTNEKLFF | TGTGCCAGCAGCTATGGACCCAAGACTAATGAAAAACTGTTTTTT
- | - | TRBJ2-7 | TRBV30 | CAWSVQSGQTYEQYF | TGTGCCTGGAGTGTACAGTCGGGACAAACGTACGAGCAGTACTTC
- | - | TRBJ2-7 | TRBV5-6 | CASSPRGFAYEQYF | TGTGCCAGCAGCCCAAGGGGGTTCGCCTACGAGCAGTACTTC
- | - | TRBJ1-1 | TRBV5-3 | CARSLLEGIGTEAFF | TGTGCCAGAAGCTTGTTGGAGGGAATCGGGACTGAAGCTTTCTTT
few | TRBD1 | TRBJ1-2 | TRBV19 | CASSTEGGGWGYGYTF | TGTGCCAGTAGTACCGAGGGAGGGGGCTGGGGCTATGGCTACACCTTC
- | TRBD1 | TRBJ1-6 | TRBV2 | CASSVGTVGNSPLHF | TGTGCCAGCAGTGTTGGGACAGTCGGAAATTCACCCCTCCACTTT
- | - | TRBJ2-3 | TRBV12-3/TRBV12-4 | CASRWDSTDTQYF | TGTGCCAGCAGATGGGACAGCACAGATACGCAGTATTTT
- | TRBD1 | TRBJ2-3 | TRBV24-1 | CASCPGDSHPDTQYF | TGTGCCAGTTGCCCCGGGGACAGTCATCCGGATACGCAGTATTTT
- | - | TRBJ1-2 | TRBV4-1 | CASSQGGQGYYGYTF | TGCGCCAGCAGCCAAGGAGGGCAGGGTTACTATGGCTACACCTTC